Listed below are T cell receptor beta chains from one sample, sequenced in a study of cytomegalovirus exposure and HLA in healthy donors. Profiling relied on immunoSEQ multiplex PCR, and the TCRdb table lists in-frame clones only, not all of them. Here the sample spans roughly 120,000 clones, over 85% being singletons. The source material was PBMCs. The receptor source for this set is a man aged 25-45 years in good health and CMV-seronegative. The CDR3 runs from the conserved cysteine through the conserved F or W. The D gene is left open where the match is weak. Clone sizes are given selectively: once, few, many, or a class where the clone is expanded.

TRBJ1-1 | NA | TRBV5-1 | NA | CASSYGQSNTEAFF | TGCGCCAGCAGCTACGGACAGTCGAACACTGAAGCTTTCTTT
TRBJ1-3 | NA | TRBV15 | NA | CATTGGSGNTIYF | TGTGCCACTACCGGTGGTTCTGGAAACACCATATATTTT
TRBJ2-7 | NA | TRBV18 | few | CASSPLGPAYEQYF | TGTGCCAGCTCACCATTGGGGCCGGCTTACGAGCAGTACTTC
TRBJ1-1 | NA | TRBV10-3 | once | CAISVGVNTEAFF | TGTGCCATCAGTGTGGGCGTGAACACTGAAGCTTTCTTT
TRBJ1-1 | TRBD1 | TRBV6-1 | NA | CASRTGGPHPEAFF | TGTGCCAGCAGGACAGGGGGCCCCCACCCTGAAGCTTTCTTT
TRBJ1-2 | NA | TRBV29-1 | NA | CSVTRRANYGYTF | TGCAGCGTTACCCGACGGGCTAACTATGGCTACACCTTC
TRBJ2-3 | TRBD1 | TRBV29-1 | once | CSVGAGGGTDTQYF | TGCAGCGTTGGGGCAGGGGGTGGCACAGATACGCAGTATTTT
TRBJ2-5 | NA | TRBV6-6 | once | CASSTRRQANKETQYF | TGTGCCAGCAGCACCCGAAGGCAGGCCAATAAAGAGACCCAGTACTTC
TRBJ1-2 | TRBD1 | TRBV11-2 | NA | CASSLGTGGLYGYTF | TGTGCCAGCAGCCTCGGGACAGGGGGCCTATATGGCTACACCTTC
TRBJ2-3 | TRBD1 | TRBV6-5 | NA | CASSPHLQGADTQYF | TGTGCCAGCAGCCCACATCTCCAGGGGGCAGATACGCAGTATTTT
TRBJ2-7 | TRBD1 | TRBV6-1 | NA | CASSGDRAYEQYF | TGTGCCAGCAGTGGCGACAGGGCCTACGAGCAGTACTTC
TRBJ1-2 | NA | TRBV6-5 | NA | CASSPLPSGGYTF | TGTGCCAGCAGTCCTCTCCCTTCGGGTGGCTACACCTTC
TRBJ1-1 | NA | TRBV27 | NA | CASSLSGAVTEAFF | TGTGCCAGCAGCCTATCGGGTGCGGTTACTGAAGCTTTCTTT
TRBJ2-5 | NA | TRBV7-8 | NA | CASSLGQTLGETQYF | TGTGCCAGCAGCTTGGGGCAGACCTTGGGAGAGACCCAGTACTTC
TRBJ2-7 | TRBD2 | TRBV27 | NA | CASMARGNGPYEQYF | TGTGCCAGCATGGCGCGGGGGAATGGTCCCTACGAGCAGTACTTC
TRBJ2-7 | TRBD1 | TRBV4-1 | NA | CASSQTGTGDRKQYF | TGCGCCAGCAGCCAAACGGGGACAGGGGATAGGAAGCAGTACTTC